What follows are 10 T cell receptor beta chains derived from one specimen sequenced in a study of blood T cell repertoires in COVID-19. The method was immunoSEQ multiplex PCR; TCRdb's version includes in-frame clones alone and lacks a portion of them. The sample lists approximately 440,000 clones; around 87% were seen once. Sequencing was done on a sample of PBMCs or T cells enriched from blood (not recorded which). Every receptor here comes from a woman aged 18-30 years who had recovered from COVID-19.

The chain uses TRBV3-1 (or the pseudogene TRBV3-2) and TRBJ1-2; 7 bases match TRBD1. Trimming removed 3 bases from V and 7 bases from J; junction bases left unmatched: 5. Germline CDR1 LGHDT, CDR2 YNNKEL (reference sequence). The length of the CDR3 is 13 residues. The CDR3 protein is CASSHVTGVGYTF. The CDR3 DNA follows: TGTGCCAGCAGCCATGTCACAGGGGTTGGCTACACCTTC.

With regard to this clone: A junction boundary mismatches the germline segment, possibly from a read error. CDR3 region: CASSEGLPETGNTIYF. The CDR3 DNA sequence: TGTGCTAGCAGCGAGGGACTCCCCGAAACTGGAAACACCATATATTTT. This rearrangement joins TRBV7-7 to TRBJ1-3, with D perhaps TRBD1 (5 bases). Per germline, CDR1 SSHAT and CDR2 FNYEAQ (reference sequence). The CDR3 spans 16 residues. Full variable domain (remainder filled in from reference TRBV7-7 and TRBJ1-3): GAGVSQSPRYKVTKRGQDVTLRCDPISSHATLYWYQQALGQGPEFLTYFNYEAQPDKSGLPSDRFSAERPEGSISTLTIQRTEQRDSAMYRCASSEGLPETGNTIYFGEGSWLTVV.

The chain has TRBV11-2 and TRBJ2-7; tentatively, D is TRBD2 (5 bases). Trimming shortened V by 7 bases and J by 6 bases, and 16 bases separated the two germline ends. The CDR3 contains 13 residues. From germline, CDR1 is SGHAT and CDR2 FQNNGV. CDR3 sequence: CASTAPLRGEQYF. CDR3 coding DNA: TGTGCCAGCACCGCGCCCCTTCGGGGCGAGCAGTACTTC.

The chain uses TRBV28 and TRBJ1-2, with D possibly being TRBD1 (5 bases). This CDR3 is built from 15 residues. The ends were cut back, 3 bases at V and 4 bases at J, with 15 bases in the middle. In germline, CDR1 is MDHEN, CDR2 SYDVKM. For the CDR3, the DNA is TGTGCCAGCAGTTTTGAGTCAGGGAGGGCCTATGGCTACACCTTC. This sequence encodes CASSFESGRAYGYTF.

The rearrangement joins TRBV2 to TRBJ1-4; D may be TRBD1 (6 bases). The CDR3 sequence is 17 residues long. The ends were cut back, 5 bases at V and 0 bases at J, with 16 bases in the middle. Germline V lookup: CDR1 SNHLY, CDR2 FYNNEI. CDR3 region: CASSRGGQRTTNEKLFF. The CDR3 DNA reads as TGTGCCAGCAGTAGGGGCGGACAGCGAACAACTAATGAAAAACTGTTTTTT.

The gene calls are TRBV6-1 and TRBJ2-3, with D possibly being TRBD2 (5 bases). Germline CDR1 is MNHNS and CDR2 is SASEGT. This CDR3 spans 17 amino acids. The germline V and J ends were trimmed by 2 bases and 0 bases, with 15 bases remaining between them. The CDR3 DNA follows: TGTGCCAGCAGTGAAATACGGGGAGCCCTTAGCACAGATACGCAGTATTTT. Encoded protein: CASSEIRGALSTDTQYF.

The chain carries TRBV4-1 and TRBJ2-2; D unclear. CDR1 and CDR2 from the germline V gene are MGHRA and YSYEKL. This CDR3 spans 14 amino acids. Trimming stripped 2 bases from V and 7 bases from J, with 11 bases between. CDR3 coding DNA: TGCGCCAGCAGCCAAATCCGAGGTGGCGGGGAGCTGTTTTTT. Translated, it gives CASSQIRGGGELFF.

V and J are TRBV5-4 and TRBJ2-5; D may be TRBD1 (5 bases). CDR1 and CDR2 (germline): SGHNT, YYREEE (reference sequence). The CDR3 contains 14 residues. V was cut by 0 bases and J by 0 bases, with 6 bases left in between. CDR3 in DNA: TGTGCCAGCAGCTTGGCCAGGGACCAAGAGACCCAGTACTTC. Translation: CASSLARDQETQYF.

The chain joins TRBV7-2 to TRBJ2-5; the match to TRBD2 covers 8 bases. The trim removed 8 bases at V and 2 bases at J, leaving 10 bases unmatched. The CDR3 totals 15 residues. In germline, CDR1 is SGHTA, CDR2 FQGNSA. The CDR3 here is CASLRVAGTQETQYF. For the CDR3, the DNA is TGTGCCAGCCTCCGGGTAGCGGGGACGCAAGAGACCCAGTACTTC.

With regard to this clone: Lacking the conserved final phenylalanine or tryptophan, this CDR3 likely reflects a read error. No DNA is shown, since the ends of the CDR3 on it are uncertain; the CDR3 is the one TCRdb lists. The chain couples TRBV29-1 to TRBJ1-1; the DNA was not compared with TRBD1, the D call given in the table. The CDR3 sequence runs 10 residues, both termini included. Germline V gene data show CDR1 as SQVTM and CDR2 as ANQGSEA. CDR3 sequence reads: CSVEYPDRSP.